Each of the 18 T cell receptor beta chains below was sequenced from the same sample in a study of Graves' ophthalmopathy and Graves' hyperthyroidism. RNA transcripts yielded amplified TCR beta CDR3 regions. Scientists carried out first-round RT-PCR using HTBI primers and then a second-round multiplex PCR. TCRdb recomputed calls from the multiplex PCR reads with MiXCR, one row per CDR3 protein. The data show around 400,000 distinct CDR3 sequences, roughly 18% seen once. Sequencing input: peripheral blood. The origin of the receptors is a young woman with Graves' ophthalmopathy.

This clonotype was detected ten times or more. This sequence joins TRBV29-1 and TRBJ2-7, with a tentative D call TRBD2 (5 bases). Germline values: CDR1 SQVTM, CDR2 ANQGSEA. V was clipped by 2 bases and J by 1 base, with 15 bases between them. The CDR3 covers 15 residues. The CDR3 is CSVEPDSAPSYEQYF. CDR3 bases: TGCAGCGTTGAACCGGACTCTGCCCCTTCCTACGAGCAGTACTTC.

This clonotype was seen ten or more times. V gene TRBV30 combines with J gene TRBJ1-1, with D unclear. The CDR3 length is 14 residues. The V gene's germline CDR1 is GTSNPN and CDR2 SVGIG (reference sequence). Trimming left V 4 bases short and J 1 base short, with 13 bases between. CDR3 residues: CAWNFGPGNTEAFF. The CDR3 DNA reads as TGTGCCTGGAATTTCGGGCCGGGGAACACTGAAGCTTTCTTT.

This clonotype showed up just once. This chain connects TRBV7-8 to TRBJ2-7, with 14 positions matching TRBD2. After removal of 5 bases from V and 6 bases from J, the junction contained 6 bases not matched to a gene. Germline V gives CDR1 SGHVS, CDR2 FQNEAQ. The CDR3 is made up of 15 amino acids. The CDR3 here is CASSTPGLAGVEQYF. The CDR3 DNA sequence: TGTGCCAGCAGCACCCCGGGACTAGCGGGAGTCGAGCAGTACTTC.

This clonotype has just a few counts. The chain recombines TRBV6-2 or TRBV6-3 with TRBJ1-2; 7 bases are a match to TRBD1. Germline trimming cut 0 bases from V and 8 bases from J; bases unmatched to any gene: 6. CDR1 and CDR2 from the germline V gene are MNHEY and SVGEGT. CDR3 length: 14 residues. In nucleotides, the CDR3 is TGTGCCAGCAGTTACTCCGACAGGGACAGCGGCTACACCTTC. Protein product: CASSYSDRDSGYTF.

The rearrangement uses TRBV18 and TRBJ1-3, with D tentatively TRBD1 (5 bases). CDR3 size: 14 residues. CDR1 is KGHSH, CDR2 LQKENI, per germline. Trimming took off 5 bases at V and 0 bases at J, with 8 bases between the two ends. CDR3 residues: CASSEGNSGNTIYF. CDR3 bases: TGTGCCAGCTCAGAGGGGAACTCTGGAAACACCATATATTTT.

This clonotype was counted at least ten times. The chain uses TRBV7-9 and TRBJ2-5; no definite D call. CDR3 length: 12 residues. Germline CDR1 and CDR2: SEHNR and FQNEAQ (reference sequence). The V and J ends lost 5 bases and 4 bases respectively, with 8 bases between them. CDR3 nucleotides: TGTGCCAGCAGCCCAAAGTTAGAGACCCAGTACTTC. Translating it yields CASSPKLETQYF.

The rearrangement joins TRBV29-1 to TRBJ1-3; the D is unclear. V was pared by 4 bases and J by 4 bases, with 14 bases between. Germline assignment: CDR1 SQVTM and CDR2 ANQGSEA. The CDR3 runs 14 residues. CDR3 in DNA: TGCAGCGTTGGGGCCCGGAATGACGGAAACACCATATATTTT. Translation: CSVGARNDGNTIYF.

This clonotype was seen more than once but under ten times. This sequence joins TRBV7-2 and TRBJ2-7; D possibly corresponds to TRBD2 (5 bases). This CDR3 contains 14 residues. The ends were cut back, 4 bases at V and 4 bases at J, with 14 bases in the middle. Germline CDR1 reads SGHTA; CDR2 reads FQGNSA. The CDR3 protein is CASSSPPAEYEQYF. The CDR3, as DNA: TGTGCCAGCAGCTCCCCTCCAGCGGAATACGAGCAGTACTTC. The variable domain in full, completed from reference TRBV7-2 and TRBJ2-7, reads GAGVSQSPSNKVTEKGKDVELRCDPISGHTALYWYRQSLGQGLEFLIYFQGNSAPDKSGLPSDRFSAERTGGSVSTLTIQRTQQEDSAVYLCASSSPPAEYEQYFGPGTRLTVT.

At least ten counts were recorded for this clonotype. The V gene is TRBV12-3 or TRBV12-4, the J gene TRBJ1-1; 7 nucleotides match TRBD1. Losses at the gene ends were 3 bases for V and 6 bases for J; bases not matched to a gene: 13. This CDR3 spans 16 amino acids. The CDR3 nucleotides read TGTGCCAGCAGTTTCGGACAGGCCCAGGGGGGGGCTGAAGCTTTCTTT. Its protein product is CASSFGQAQGGAEAFF.

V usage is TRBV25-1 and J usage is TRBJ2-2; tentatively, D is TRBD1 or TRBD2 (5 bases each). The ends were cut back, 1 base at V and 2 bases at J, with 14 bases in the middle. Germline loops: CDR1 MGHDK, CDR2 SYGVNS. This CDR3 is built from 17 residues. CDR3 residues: CASSESREPKNTGELFF. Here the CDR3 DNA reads TGTGCCAGCAGTGAATCCAGGGAGCCGAAAAACACCGGGGAGCTGTTTTTT.

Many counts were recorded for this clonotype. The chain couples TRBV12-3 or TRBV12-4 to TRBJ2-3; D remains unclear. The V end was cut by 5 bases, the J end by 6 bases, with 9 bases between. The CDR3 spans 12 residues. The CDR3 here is CASSPKWDTQYF. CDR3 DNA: TGTGCCAGCAGTCCCAAGTGGGATACGCAGTATTTT.

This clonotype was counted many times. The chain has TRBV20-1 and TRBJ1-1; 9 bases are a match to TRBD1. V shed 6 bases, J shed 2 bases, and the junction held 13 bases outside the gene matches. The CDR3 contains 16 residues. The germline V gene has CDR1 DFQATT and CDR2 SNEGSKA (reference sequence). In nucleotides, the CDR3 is TGCAGTGCCTTTTGGACAGGGGCGAGAGGAAACACTGAAGCTTTCTTT. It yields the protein CSAFWTGARGNTEAFF.

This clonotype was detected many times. DNA of the CDR3: TGCAGTGCTAGAGAGGAAGGAGACTATGGCTACACCTTC. Translated, it gives CSAREEGDYGYTF. The chain employs TRBV20-1 and TRBJ1-2; D ambiguous. Germline values: CDR1 DFQATT, CDR2 SNEGSKA (reference sequence). With 0 bases removed from V and 3 bases from J, the gap between germline ends came to 8 bases. The CDR3 covers 13 residues.

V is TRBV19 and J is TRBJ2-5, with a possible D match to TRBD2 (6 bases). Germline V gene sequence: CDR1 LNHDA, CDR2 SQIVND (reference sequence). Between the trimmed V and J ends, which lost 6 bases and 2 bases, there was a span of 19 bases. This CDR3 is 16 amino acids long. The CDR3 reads CASRIQGGALQETQYF. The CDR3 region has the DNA TGTGCCAGTAGAATTCAGGGCGGGGCCCTACAAGAGACCCAGTACTTC.

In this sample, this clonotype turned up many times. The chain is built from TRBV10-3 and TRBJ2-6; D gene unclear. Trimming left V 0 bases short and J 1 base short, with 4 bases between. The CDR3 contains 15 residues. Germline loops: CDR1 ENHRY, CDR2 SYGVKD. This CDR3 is CAISESGSGANVLTF. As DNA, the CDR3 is TGTGCCATCAGTGAGTCCGGGTCTGGGGCCAACGTCCTGACTTTC.

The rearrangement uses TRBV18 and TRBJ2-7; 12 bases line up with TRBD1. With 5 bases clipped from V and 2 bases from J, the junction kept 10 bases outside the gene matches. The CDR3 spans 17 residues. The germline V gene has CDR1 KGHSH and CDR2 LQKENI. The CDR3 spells CASSGGQGALAAYEQYF. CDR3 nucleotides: TGTGCCAGCTCAGGGGGACAGGGGGCACTAGCGGCCTACGAGCAGTACTTC.

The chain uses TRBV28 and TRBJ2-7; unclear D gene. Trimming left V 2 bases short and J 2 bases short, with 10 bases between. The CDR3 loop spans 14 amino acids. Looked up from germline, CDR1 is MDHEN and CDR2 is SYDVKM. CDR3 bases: TGTGCCAGCAGTTTAGATGAATCTGCCTACGAGCAGTACTTC. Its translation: CASSLDESAYEQYF.

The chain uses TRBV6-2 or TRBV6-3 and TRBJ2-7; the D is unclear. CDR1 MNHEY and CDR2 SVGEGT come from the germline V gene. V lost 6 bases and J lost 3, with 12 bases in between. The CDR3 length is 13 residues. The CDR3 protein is CASRDDPFYEQYF. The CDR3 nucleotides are TGTGCCAGCAGAGACGACCCTTTCTACGAGCAGTACTTC.